This TCR beta chain derives from a study of type 1 and type 2 diabetes patients. This clonotype was seen only a few times. No donor had another autoimmune disease or recent infection within four weeks. V was clipped by 11 bases and J by 0 bases, with 17 bases between them. The CDR3 sequence is 14 residues long. Germline V CDR1 and CDR2: SNHLY, FYNNEI. Genomic DNA was the PCR template. Amplification of the beta chain CDR3 used 30 forward and 13 reverse multiplex primers. TCRdb fed the multiplex PCR reads into MiXCR, producing one record per CDR3 protein. The data hold more than 250,000 distinct CDR3 sequences, with over 45% observed a single time.

The sample was peripheral blood mononuclear cells (PBMCs). The origin of this receptor is a man aged 18 to 29 with type 2 diabetes. J is TRBJ2-7 and V is TRBV2, with a weak D call TRBD1 (6 bases). CDR3 DNA sequence: TGTGCCCGAGGTCGGCAGGGGAGCTCCTACGAGCAGTACTTC. This translates into CARGRQGSSYEQYF.